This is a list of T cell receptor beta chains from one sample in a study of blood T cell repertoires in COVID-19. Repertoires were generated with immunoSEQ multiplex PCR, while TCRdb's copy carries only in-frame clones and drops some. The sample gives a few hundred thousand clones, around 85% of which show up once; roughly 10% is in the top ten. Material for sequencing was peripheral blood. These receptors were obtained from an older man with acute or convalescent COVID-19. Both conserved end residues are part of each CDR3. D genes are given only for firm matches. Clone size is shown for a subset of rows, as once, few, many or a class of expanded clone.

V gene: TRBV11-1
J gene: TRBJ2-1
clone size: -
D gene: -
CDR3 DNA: TGTGCCAGCAGCATCCCCGGCTCCTACAATGAGCAGTTCTTC
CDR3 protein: CASSIPGSYNEQFF

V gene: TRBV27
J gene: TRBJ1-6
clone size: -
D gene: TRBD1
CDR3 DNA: TGTGCCAGCAGTCTCAGCCTAAGGACAGGGTCAAGGGGTTCACCCCTCCACTTT
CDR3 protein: CASSLSLRTGSRGSPLHF

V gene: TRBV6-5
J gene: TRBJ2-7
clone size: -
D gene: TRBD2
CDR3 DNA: TGTGCCAGCGTCGAAACTAGCGGGAGGAAGAACGAGCAGTACTTC
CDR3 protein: CASVETSGRKNEQYF

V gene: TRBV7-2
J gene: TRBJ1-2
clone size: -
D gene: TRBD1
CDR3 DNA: TGTGCCAGCAGCTTAGAGGGACAGGGCCTGGGGAACTATGGCTACACCTTC
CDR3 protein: CASSLEGQGLGNYGYTF

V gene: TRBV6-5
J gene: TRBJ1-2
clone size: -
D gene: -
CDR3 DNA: TGTGCCAGCAGTTACTCGTACACAACAGGGCACTATGGCTACACCTTC
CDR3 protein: CASSYSYTTGHYGYTF

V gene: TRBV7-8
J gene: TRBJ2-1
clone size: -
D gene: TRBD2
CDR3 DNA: TGTGCCAGCAGCCCCCGTGGTAGCGGGAGAGGAAATGAGCAGTTCTTC
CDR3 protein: CASSPRGSGRGNEQFF

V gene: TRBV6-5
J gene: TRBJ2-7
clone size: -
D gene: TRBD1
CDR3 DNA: TGTGCCAGCAGCCCCGGGACAGGGGGCTTCGAGCAGTACTTC
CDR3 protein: CASSPGTGGFEQYF

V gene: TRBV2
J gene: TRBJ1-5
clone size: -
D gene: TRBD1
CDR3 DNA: TGTGCCACCCGGGGGACAGGGCTCCAGCCCCAGCATTTT
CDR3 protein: CATRGTGLQPQHF

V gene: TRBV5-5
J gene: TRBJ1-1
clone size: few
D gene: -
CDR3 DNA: TGTGCCAGCAGCCCGACACTGCTAACTGAAGCTTTCTTT
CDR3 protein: CASSPTLLTEAFF

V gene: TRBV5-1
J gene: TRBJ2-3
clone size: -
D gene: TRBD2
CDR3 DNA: TGCGCCAGCAGCTTGGTTCAAGCGGGGCGCACAGATACGCAGTATTTT
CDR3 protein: CASSLVQAGRTDTQYF

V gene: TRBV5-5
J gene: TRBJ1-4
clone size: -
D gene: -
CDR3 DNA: TGTGCCAGCCGCGGGGGGGGGCTGGAAGAAAAACTGTTTTTT
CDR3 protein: CASRGGGLEEKLFF

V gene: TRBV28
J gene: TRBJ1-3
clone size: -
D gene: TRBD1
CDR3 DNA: TGTGCCAGCATCAAAGGGGGCCCGGGAAACACCATATATTTT
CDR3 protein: CASIKGGPGNTIYF

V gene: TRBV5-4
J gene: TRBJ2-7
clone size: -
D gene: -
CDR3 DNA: TGTGCCAGCAGCTCCCCGCGCAAATCCTACGAGCAGTACTTC
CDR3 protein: CASSSPRKSYEQYF

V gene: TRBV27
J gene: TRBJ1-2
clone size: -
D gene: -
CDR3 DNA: TGTGCCAGCAGTTCGTATGACCGGGACTCACTGTATGGCTACACCTTC
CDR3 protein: CASSSYDRDSLYGYTF

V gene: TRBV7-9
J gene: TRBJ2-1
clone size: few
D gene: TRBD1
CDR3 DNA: TGTGCCAGCAGCCGCCGGGACAGGGCGAGTGAGCAGTTCTTC
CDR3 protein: CASSRRDRASEQFF

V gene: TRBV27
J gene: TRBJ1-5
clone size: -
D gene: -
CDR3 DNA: TGTGCCAGCAGTTTCGCAGGGGCGAGCAATCAGCCCCAGCATTTT
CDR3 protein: CASSFAGASNQPQHF

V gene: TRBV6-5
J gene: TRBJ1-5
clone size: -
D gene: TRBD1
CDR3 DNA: TGTGCCAGCAGTTACTGCACCCGGGACAGCCATCAGCCCCAGCATTTT
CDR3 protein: CASSYCTRDSHQPQHF

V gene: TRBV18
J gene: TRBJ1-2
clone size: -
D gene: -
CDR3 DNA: TGTGCCAGCTCACCAGGGGGGAGCCAGGGAACCTATGGCTACACCTTC
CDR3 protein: CASSPGGSQGTYGYTF

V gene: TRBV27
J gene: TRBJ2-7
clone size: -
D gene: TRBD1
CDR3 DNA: TGTGCCAGCAGCCTGGACAGGGGGCCACCCTACGAGCAGTACTTC
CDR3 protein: CASSLDRGPPYEQYF

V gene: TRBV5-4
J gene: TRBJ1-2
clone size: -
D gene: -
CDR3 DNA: TGTGCCAGCAGTCTCCAGGGTGGGGTTTTCTATGGCTACACCTTC
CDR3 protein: CASSLQGGVFYGYTF

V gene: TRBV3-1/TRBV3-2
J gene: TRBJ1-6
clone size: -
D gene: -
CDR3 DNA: TGTGCCAGCAGCCAAGGACAAGATAATTCACCCCTCCACTTT
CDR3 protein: CASSQGQDNSPLHF

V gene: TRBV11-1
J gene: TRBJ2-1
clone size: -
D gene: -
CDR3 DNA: TGTGCCAGCAGCCGTAGCAACAATGAGCAGTTCTTC
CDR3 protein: CASSRSNNEQFF

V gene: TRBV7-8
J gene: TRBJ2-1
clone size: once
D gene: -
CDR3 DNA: TGTGCCAGCAGCTCCCGGGCGGCGGGTTCCTACAATGAGCAGTTCTTC
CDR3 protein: CASSSRAAGSYNEQFF

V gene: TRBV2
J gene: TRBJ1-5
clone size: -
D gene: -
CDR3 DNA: TGTGCCAGCAAAAGGGAGCGATCCGGCAATCAGCCCCAGCATTTT
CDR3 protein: CASKRERSGNQPQHF

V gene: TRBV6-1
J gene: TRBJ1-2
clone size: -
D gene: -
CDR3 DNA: TGTGCCAGCAGTGAAGCGCGGATCCCCAAAGACTATGGCTACACCTTC
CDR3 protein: CASSEARIPKDYGYTF

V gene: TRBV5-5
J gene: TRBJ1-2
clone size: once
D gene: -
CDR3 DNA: TGTGCCAGCAGCTTGCCCCAAACAGGGAACTATGGCTACACCTTC
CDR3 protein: CASSLPQTGNYGYTF

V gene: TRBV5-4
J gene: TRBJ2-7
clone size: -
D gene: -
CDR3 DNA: TGTGCCAGCAGCTTGGGACTCTCCGGTTACTACGAGCAGTACTTC
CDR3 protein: CASSLGLSGYYEQYF

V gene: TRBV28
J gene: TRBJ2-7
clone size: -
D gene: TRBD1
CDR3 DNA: TGTGCCTCCTTCCGGACAGGCGATTTCTACGAGCAGTACTTC
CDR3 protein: CASFRTGDFYEQYF

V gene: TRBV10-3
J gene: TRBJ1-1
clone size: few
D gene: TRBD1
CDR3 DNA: TGTGCCATCAGGACAGGGCCTACTTTGAACACTGAAGCTTTCTTT
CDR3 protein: CAIRTGPTLNTEAFF

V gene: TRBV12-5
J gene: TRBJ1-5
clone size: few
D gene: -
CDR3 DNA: TGTGCTAGTGGTTTGGTTTTGACAGCTAGCAATCAGCCCCAGCATTTT
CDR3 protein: CASGLVLTASNQPQHF

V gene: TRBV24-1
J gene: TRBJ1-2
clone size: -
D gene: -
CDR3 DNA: TGTGCCACCAGAGACAGCTTCGGCTACACCTTC
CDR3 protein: CATRDSFGYTF

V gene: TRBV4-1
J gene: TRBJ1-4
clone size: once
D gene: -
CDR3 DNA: TGCGCCAGCAGCCGTGGAGGAGGGTATAATGAAAAACTGTTTTTT
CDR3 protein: CASSRGGGYNEKLFF

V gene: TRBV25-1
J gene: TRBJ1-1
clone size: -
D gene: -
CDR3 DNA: TGTGCCAGCAGTGTAGGAGTCAACACTGAAGCTTTCTTT
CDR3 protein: CASSVGVNTEAFF

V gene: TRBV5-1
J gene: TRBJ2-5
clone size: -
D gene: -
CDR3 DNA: TGCGCCAGCAGCCGCCGAGGCTTAGACCAAGAGACCCAGTACTTC
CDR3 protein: CASSRRGLDQETQYF

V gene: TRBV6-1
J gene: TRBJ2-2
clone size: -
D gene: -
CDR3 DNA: TGTGCCAGCAGGGCAATAGGACAGAGCACCGGGGAGCTGTTTTTT
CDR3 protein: CASRAIGQSTGELFF

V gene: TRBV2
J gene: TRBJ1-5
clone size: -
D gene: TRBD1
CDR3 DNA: TGTGCCAGCAGTCGACAGGGGGCAACGGGCAATCAGCCCCAGCATTTT
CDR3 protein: CASSRQGATGNQPQHF

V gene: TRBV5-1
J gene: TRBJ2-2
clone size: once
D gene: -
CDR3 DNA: TGCGCCAGTGGGACTGGCCAAGGGGGGGAGCTGTTTTTT
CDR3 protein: CASGTGQGGELFF

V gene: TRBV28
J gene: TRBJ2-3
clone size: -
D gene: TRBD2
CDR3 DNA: TGTGCCAGCAGTCCAGGACTAGCGGGGGGGAATACGCAGTATTTT
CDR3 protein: CASSPGLAGGNTQYF

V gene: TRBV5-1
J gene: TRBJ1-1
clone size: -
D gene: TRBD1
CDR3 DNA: TGCGCCAGCAGAATCAGGGGGCGGATGACTGAAGCTTTCTTT
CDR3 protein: CASRIRGRMTEAFF

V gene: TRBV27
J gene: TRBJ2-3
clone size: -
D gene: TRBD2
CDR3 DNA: TGTGCCAGCAGTTTATCTAGCGGGAGAAGCACAGATACGCAGTATTTT
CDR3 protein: CASSLSSGRSTDTQYF

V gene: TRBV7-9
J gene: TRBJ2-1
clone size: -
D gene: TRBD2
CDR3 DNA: TGTGCCAGCAGCTTAGCCGAGGGACTAGCGGGACTCAGGCAGTTCTTC
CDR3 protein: CASSLAEGLAGLRQFF

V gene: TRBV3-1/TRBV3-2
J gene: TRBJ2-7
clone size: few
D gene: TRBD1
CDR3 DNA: TGTGCCAGCAGCCCTCTATACCCCCGGGACAGGGGATCCTACGAGCAGTACTTC
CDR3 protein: CASSPLYPRDRGSYEQYF

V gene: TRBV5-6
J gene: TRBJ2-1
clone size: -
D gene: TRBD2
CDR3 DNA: TGTGCCAGCAGCTTGGGCGGCGGGGGGTACAATGAGCAGTTCTTC
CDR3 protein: CASSLGGGGYNEQFF

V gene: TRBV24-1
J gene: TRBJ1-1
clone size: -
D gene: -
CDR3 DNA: TGTGCCACCAGCGCTCAGGGGAACACTGAAGCTTTCTTT
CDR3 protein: CATSAQGNTEAFF

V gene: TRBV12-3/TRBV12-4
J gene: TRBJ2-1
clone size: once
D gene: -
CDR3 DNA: TGTGCCAGCAGTTTATCTAGATCTGGTGAGCAGTTCTTC
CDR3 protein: CASSLSRSGEQFF

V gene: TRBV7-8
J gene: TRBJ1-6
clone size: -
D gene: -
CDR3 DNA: TGTGCCAGCAGCTTAGTTAGAAATTCACCCCTCCACTTT
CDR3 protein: CASSLVRNSPLHF

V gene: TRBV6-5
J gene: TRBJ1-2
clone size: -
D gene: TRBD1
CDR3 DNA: TGTGCCAGCAGTCCGACAGGGAACTATGGCTACACCTTC
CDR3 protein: CASSPTGNYGYTF

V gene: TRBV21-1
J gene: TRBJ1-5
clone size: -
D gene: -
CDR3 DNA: TGTGCCAGCAGCGGAACAGGGCAGAGCAATCAGCCCCAGCATTTT
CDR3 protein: CASSGTGQSNQPQHF

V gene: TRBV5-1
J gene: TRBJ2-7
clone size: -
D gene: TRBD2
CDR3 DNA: TGCGCCAGCAGCTTGGCCGGAATAGCGGGAGCCGAGCAGTACTTC
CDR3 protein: CASSLAGIAGAEQYF

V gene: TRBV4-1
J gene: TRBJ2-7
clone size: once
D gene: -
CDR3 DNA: TGCGCCAGCAGCCAAGAAGAGGGCAGGGGGGACGAGCAGTACTTC
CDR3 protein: CASSQEEGRGDEQYF

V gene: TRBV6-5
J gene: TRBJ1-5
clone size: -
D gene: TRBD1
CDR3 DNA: TGTGCCAGCAGGGGACAGCCTGGCAATCAGCCCCAGCATTTT
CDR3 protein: CASRGQPGNQPQHF